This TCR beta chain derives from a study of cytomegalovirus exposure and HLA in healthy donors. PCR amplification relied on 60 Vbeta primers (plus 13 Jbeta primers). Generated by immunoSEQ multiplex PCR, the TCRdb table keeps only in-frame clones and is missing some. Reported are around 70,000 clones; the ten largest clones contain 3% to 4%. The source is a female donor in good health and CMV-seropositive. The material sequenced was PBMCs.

The CDR3 loop is CASSPGRGTEAFF. The CDR3, as DNA: TGTGCCAGCTCACCAGGTAGAGGCACTGAAGCTTTCTTT. This chain uses TRBV18 with TRBJ1-1; D not resolved. Germline loops: CDR1 KGHSH, CDR2 LQKENI. CDR3 length: 13 residues. V lost 2 bases and J lost 4, with 8 bases in between.